This T cell receptor beta chain was sequenced during a study of blood T cells in healthy people across ages. Every donor gave ten milliliters of peripheral blood. Primers used in a second PCR of about 7 to 12 cycles were a sample-barcoded 5' primer and a J-beta primer mix. MiXCR, applied by TCRdb to the 5' RACE reads, yields one record per CDR3 protein. The data contain about 570,000 distinct CDR3 sequences, 25% to 30% of them singletons. The CDR3 has 14 residues. From germline, CDR1 is MNHEY and CDR2 SVGEGT. Trimming cost V 6 bases and J 13 bases, with 19 bases left between them. This clonotype has just one count.

The sequence was collected from a woman between 65 and 79 years old in good health. The chain employs TRBV6-2 or TRBV6-3 and TRBJ1-6, with D perhaps matching TRBD1 (5 bases). Sequences were obtained from blood. The DNA for the CDR3 is TGTGCCAGCAGCATAGGACAAAGTTTCTCGCCCCTCCACTTT. Its protein product is CASSIGQSFSPLHF.